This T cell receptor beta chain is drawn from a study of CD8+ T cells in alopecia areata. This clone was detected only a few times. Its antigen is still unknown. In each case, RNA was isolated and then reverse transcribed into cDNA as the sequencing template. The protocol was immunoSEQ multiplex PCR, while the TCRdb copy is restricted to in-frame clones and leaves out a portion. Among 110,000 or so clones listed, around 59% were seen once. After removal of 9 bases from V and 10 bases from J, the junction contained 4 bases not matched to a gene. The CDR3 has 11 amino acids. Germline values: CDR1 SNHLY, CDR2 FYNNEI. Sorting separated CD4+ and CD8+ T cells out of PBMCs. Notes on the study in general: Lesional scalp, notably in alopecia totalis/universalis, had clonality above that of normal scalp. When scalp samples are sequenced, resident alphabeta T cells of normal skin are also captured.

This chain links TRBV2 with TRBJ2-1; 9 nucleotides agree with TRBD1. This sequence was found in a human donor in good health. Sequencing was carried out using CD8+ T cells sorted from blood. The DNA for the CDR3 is TGTGCCAGACAGGGGGCGCGGGAGCAGTTCTTC. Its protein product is CARQGAREQFF.